This T cell receptor beta chain was found in a study of neurological immune-mediated disorders. Regarding time point: technical triplicate 3. Unsorted libraries were derived from 2 million PBMCs stored at -80 C. In its sample, this clonotype was seen many times. Its antigen is still unknown. TCRdb recomputed calls from the 5' RACE reads with MiXCR, one row per CDR3 protein. Here the sample spans just under 45,000 distinct CDR3 sequences, around a fifth being singletons. Broader study findings: Falling below healthy controls, multiple sclerosis showed the least TCR clonal expansion, while HTLV-1-associated myelopathy showed the most. Private repertoires in all groups were suggested, as expanded clones shared no CDR3 amino acid sequences across subjects.

Germline V gene sequence: CDR1 KGHDR, CDR2 SFDVKD. Trimming took off 2 bases at V and 3 bases at J, with 9 bases between the two ends. There are 15 residues in the CDR3. This TCR was sampled from a man aged 55 to 70 with HTLV-1-associated myelopathy (HAM/TSP). V is TRBV24-1 and J is TRBJ2-2; a possible D gene is TRBD2 (5 bases). The sample was PBMCs. As DNA, the CDR3 is TGTGCCACCAGTGATTGGGAGAGGGACACCGGGGAGCTGTTTTTT. It codes for CATSDWERDTGELFF.